The 23 T cell receptor beta chains given below trace back to one sample, sequenced in a study of blood T cell repertoires in COVID-19 (TCRdb year 2020). Library generation was performed with the immunoSEQ multiplex PCR assay. TCRdb re-hosts the immuneACCESS table, in-frame sequences only. Its copies lack some clones; in the studies checked, an unresolved V gene accounts for under half of them, and the cause for the rest is not known. The sample records 200,000 to 300,000 clones, approximately 90% of which are singletons. About 5.9% of the sample rests with the top ten. The sample comprised peripheral blood. These receptors were collected from a woman aged 25-40 years with COVID-19, enrolled during active disease.

The chain uses TRBV7-2 and TRBJ2-5; D is unresolved. In germline, CDR1 is SGHTA, CDR2 FQGNSA. This CDR3 is 13 amino acids long. Deletions cut 1 base from V and 7 bases from J, with 10 bases between. For the CDR3, the DNA is TGTGCCAGCAGCTTAGAGTGGCTAGGGACCCAGTACTTC. Translation: CASSLEWLGTQYF.

The CDR3 loop is CASSQRIGGSEQYF. DNA for the CDR3: TGTGCCAGCAGTCAGCGCATCGGGGGGTCCGAGCAGTACTTC. The V and J genes are TRBV6-2 or TRBV6-3 and TRBJ2-7, with 7 bases fitting TRBD2. The CDR3 is 14 amino acids. CDR1 MNHEY and CDR2 SVGEGT come from the germline V gene. J was trimmed by 6 bases and V by 5 bases; bases with no gene match: 10.

The genes are TRBV11-2 and TRBJ2-5; tentative D call: TRBD2 (7 bases). V was cut by 5 bases and J by 5 bases, with 24 bases left in between. CDR1 and CDR2 from the germline V gene are SGHAT and FQNNGV. This CDR3 is built from 17 residues. The CDR3 sequence: CASSAGRGGPLPETQYF. In DNA, the CDR3 is TGTGCCAGCAGCGCGGGGAGGGGGGGGCCCCTGCCTGAGACCCAGTACTTC.

This chain links TRBV7-6 with TRBJ2-1; the match to TRBD2 covers 11 bases. Germline V gives CDR1 SGHVS, CDR2 FNYEAQ. V lost 5 bases and J lost 8; bases outside the gene matches: 8. There are 15 residues in the CDR3. The CDR3 reads CASSPRTSGFYEQFF. DNA for the CDR3: TGTGCCAGCAGCCCACGGACTAGCGGGTTCTATGAGCAGTTCTTC. Drawing the rest from reference TRBV7-6 and TRBJ2-1, the complete variable domain is GAGVSQSPRYKVTKRGQDVALRCDPISGHVSLYWYRQALGQGPEFLTYFNYEAQQDKSGLPNDRFSAERPEGSISTLTIQRTEQRDSAMYRCASSPRTSGFYEQFFGPGTRLTVL.

This clone was recorded once. The rearrangement uses TRBV6-5 and TRBJ2-7; D is ambiguous. V shed 5 bases and J shed 0 bases, with 11 bases lying between them. Germline CDR1 and CDR2: MNHEY and SVGAGI. The CDR3 covers 14 residues. The CDR3 region is CASSLGPSSYEQYF. CDR3 DNA sequence: TGTGCCAGCAGTCTGGGCCCGAGCTCCTACGAGCAGTACTTC.

This chain joins TRBV7-9 and TRBJ2-4; TRBD2 agrees at 9 bases. Germline CDR1 reads SEHNR; CDR2 reads FQNEAQ (reference sequence). V gave up 1 base and J gave up 2 bases; unmatched junction bases: 3. The CDR3 has 16 amino acids. CDR3 in DNA: TGTGCCAGCAGCTTAGGTAGCGGGAGTACCAAAAACATTCAGTACTTC. It encodes CASSLGSGSTKNIQYF.

This CDR3 reads CASSQSQNTEAFF. In DNA, the CDR3 is TGCGCCAGCAGTCAGTCCCAGAACACTGAAGCTTTCTTT. J is TRBJ1-1 and V is TRBV5-1, with no clear D. CDR1 is SGHRS and CDR2 is YFSETQ in the germline V gene. V was cut by 5 bases and J by 1 base, with 9 bases left in between. CDR3 length: 13 residues.

This chain joins TRBV27 and TRBJ2-2; D is undetermined. Trimming shortened V by 3 bases and J by 3 bases, and 2 bases separated the two germline ends. CDR3 length equals 12 residues. Germline V lookup: CDR1 MNHEY, CDR2 SMNVEV (reference sequence). The CDR3 protein is CASSFDTGELFF. CDR3 coding DNA: TGTGCCAGCAGTTTCGACACCGGGGAGCTGTTTTTT.

The chain is built from TRBV2 and TRBJ1-4; TRBD1 agrees at 7 bases. CDR1 SNHLY and CDR2 FYNNEI come from the germline V gene. The CDR3 has 17 amino acids. The V and J ends lost 3 bases and 0 bases, in that order; junction bases with no gene match: 7. The CDR3 DNA reads TGTGCCAGCAGTGAGCCGGACAGGACCTCAACTAATGAAAAACTGTTTTTT. Translation: CASSEPDRTSTNEKLFF.

The chain links TRBV7-9 to TRBJ2-3; D remains unclear. Germline CDR1 reads SEHNR; CDR2 reads FQNEAQ (reference sequence). Trimming removed 1 base at V and 1 base at J, with 3 bases between. The CDR3 is 13 residues long. CDR3 DNA sequence: TGTGCCAGCAGCTTAGTCGGCACAGATACGCAGTATTTT. It encodes CASSLVGTDTQYF. The entire variable domain, with the rest obtained from reference TRBV7-9 and TRBJ2-3, is as follows: DTGVSQNPRHKITKRGQNVTFRCDPISEHNRLYWYRQTLGQGPEFLTYFQNEAQLEKSRLLSDRFSAERPKGSFSTLEIQRTEQGDSAMYLCASSLVGTDTQYFGPGTRLTVL.

This chain connects TRBV5-4 to TRBJ2-5; a possible D gene is TRBD1 (6 bases). Trimming took 0 bases from V and 3 from J, leaving 12 bases between them. The CDR3 length is 15 residues. In germline, CDR1 is SGHNT, CDR2 YYREEE (reference sequence). CDR3 nucleotides: TGTGCCAGCAGCTTGGGGCCTTCAGGGGAAGAGACCCAGTACTTC. Its translation is CASSLGPSGEETQYF.

This rearrangement joins TRBV6-2 or TRBV6-3 to TRBJ1-1, with a weak D call TRBD1 (5 bases). Trimming removed 5 bases from V and 3 bases from J, with 19 bases in between. The length of the CDR3 is 16 residues. From germline, CDR1 is MNHEY and CDR2 SVGEGT. The CDR3: CASSLLAVGAHTEAFF. The CDR3 nucleotides are TGTGCCAGCAGTCTACTCGCGGTAGGGGCGCACACTGAAGCTTTCTTT.

The genes are TRBV7-2 and TRBJ2-1; 7 positions match TRBD2. The CDR3 is made up of 16 amino acids. Losses at the gene ends were 4 bases for V and 0 bases for J; bases not matched to a gene: 6. Looked up from germline, CDR1 is SGHTA and CDR2 is FQGNSA. The CDR3 DNA sequence: TGTGCCAGCAGCTCCACCGCGGGAGACTCCTACAATGAGCAGTTCTTC. Protein: CASSSTAGDSYNEQFF.

The chain combines TRBV6-5 with TRBJ1-1, with TRBD1 identical over 9 bases. CDR1 is MNHEY and CDR2 is SVGAGI in the germline V gene. There are 13 residues in the CDR3. With V trimmed by 8 bases and J by 6 bases, 7 bases remained unmatched. CDR3 sequence reads: CASSRTGVPEAFF. The DNA for the CDR3 is TGTGCCAGCTCCCGGACAGGGGTCCCTGAAGCTTTCTTT.

The chain carries TRBV19 and TRBJ1-2; D ambiguous. The V end was cut by 3 bases, the J end by 8 bases, with 10 bases between. Germline values: CDR1 LNHDA, CDR2 SQIVND (reference sequence). The CDR3 extends over 12 amino acids. CDR3 loop: CASSMQDWGYTF. CDR3 sequence (DNA): TGTGCCAGTAGTATGCAGGACTGGGGCTACACCTTC.

This chain links TRBV7-2 with TRBJ2-5, with 7 bases matching TRBD1. CDR1 is SGHTA, CDR2 FQGNSA, per germline. The junction had 12 bases not matched to a gene; V was cut back by 5 bases and J by 6 bases. The CDR3 is made up of 15 amino acids. The CDR3 sequence is CASSPTGMGRQTQYF. The CDR3 DNA is TGTGCCAGCAGCCCGACAGGGATGGGGCGGCAGACCCAGTACTTC.

The gene calls are TRBV11-1 and TRBJ1-1, with 7 nucleotides matching TRBD1. V dropped 5 bases and J dropped 0; count of bases not matched to a gene: 6. The CDR3 loop spans 15 amino acids. Per the germline V gene, CDR1 is SGHAT and CDR2 is FQDESV (reference sequence). The CDR3 DNA sequence: TGTGCCAGCAGCCCATGGACAGGCATGAACACTGAAGCTTTCTTT. This encodes CASSPWTGMNTEAFF.

The rearrangement joins TRBV24-1 to TRBJ2-5, with no clear D. This CDR3 spans 13 amino acids. The V end was cut by 4 bases, the J end by 1 base, with 6 bases between. Germline V CDR1 and CDR2: KGHDR, SFDVKD. The CDR3 loop is CATSEQFQETQYF. CDR3 DNA sequence: TGTGCCACCAGTGAGCAGTTCCAAGAGACCCAGTACTTC.

This sequence joins TRBV5-4 and TRBJ1-1; possibly TRBD1 for D (5 bases). Deletions cut 1 base from V and 3 bases from J, with 16 bases between. This CDR3 spans 16 amino acids. Germline lookup yields CDR1 SGHNT and CDR2 YYREEE (reference sequence). In nucleotides, the CDR3 is TGTGCCAGCAGCTTGAGGCCGACTGACAGATACACTGAAGCTTTCTTT. It encodes CASSLRPTDRYTEAFF. Drawing the rest from reference TRBV5-4 and TRBJ1-1, the complete variable domain is ETGVTQSPTHLIKTRGQQVTLRCSSQSGHNTVSWYQQALGQGPQFIFQYYREEENGRGNFPPRFSGLQFPNYSSELNVNALELDDSALYLCASSLRPTDRYTEAFFGQGTRLTVV.

The V gene is TRBV28, the J gene TRBJ2-3; 8 bases line up with TRBD2. Germline lookup yields CDR1 MDHEN and CDR2 SYDVKM. Losses at the gene ends were 3 bases for V and 1 base for J; bases not matched to a gene: 3. The CDR3 totals 15 residues. For the CDR3, the DNA is TGTGCCAGCAGTTTTAGCGGGGCGGGCACAGATACGCAGTATTTT. Its protein is CASSFSGAGTDTQYF. Complete variable domain (other parts from reference TRBV28 and TRBJ2-3): DVKVTQSSRYLVKRTGEKVFLECVQDMDHENMFWYRQDPGLGLRLIYFSYDVKMKEKGDIPEGYSVSREKKERFSLILESASTNQTSMYLCASSFSGAGTDTQYFGPGTRLTVL.

V usage is TRBV15 and J usage is TRBJ2-1, with 8 bases aligning to TRBD2. The V and J ends lost 1 base and 5 bases, in that order; junction bases with no gene match: 7. The germline V gene encodes CDR1 LNHNV and CDR2 YYDKDF (reference sequence). The CDR3 is 16 residues long. CDR3 nucleotides: TGTGCCACCAGCAGAGCTGGAAGCGGGAGAAACAATGAGCAGTTCTTC. This codes for CATSRAGSGRNNEQFF. Filled out from reference TRBV15 and TRBJ2-1, the complete variable domain reads DAMVIQNPRYQVTQFGKPVTLSCSQTLNHNVMYWYQQKSSQAPKLLFHYYDKDFNNEADTPDNFQSRRPNTSFCFLDIRSPGLGDTAMYLCATSRAGSGRNNEQFFGPGTRLTVL.

The chain couples TRBV18 to TRBJ2-5; tentatively, D is TRBD2 (6 bases). This CDR3 has 14 residues. Germline-derived CDR1 and CDR2 are KGHSH and LQKENI. V lost 3 bases to trimming and J lost 2 bases, with 10 bases between them. This chain's CDR3 is CASSPGTEQETQYF. CDR3 DNA: TGTGCCAGCTCACCCGGGACTGAACAAGAGACCCAGTACTTC.

The V and J genes are TRBV5-1 and TRBJ1-5, with 7 bases that match TRBD1. The V gene end was trimmed by 4 bases and the J gene end by 3 bases; junction bases not matched to a gene: 7. CDR3 length equals 15 residues. Germline V gene lookup returns CDR1 SGHRS and CDR2 YFSETQ. In nucleotides, the CDR3 is TGCGCCAGCAGCCCTGATACAGGGGTCAATCAGCCCCAGCATTTT. This gives the protein CASSPDTGVNQPQHF.